This T cell receptor beta chain was captured by sequencing in a study of blood T cell repertoires in COVID-19 (TCRdb year 2020). In terms of the full investigation: Samples from collaborators originated in the United States, Italy and Spain and spanned both the acute and convalescent phases of COVID-19. Where HLA class I and class II types were available, the types were taken from metadata supplied by the sample provider, not from assay-based typing. The repertoires were released in a freely available public database meant as a resource for research on the immune response to SARS-CoV-2. A de-identified subject ID, COVID-19 status, age in years and sex were almost always included in the sample metadata. The dataset comprised deeply sampled blood TCRbeta repertoires from subjects exposed to, actively infected with, or recovered from COVID-19. The material from the prospective study consisted of cDNA or gDNA derived from T cells, B-cell-depleted T cells, or PBMCs. Samples came from the ongoing ImmuneRACE study (first 160 participants) plus 1,254 subjects from 6 global collaborators.

TCRbeta CDR3 regions were amplified from genomic DNA using the immunoSEQ Assay, a bias-controlled multiplex PCR. Regarding the original processing steps: Within the assay, amplification of reference gene primers was used to estimate how many nucleated cells each sample contained. To quantify the absolute abundance of each unique TCRbeta CDR3 rearrangement, sequence reads were collapsed and filtered. For each sample, productive Simpson clonality was calculated by taking the square root of Simpson's diversity index across productive rearrangements. The table was pulled from immuneACCESS by TCRdb, which kept in-frame rearrangements only. Such tables lose some clones; where checked, under half of the loss comes from unresolved V genes, and the rest has no known cause. V and J calls and clone size come straight from that table; D and trimming were deduced from the DNA. The sample has roughly 70,000 clones on record, just under 80% of them singletons. Roughly 6.3% of the sample belongs to the ten largest clones.

Collaborating institutions collected whole blood in K2EDTA tubes following their own protocols. Collaborator samples were shipped for TCRbeta analysis as frozen whole blood, isolated PBMCs, or DNA extracted from either sample type. Via the germline V gene, CDR1 is SGHRS and CDR2 YFSETQ. The CDR3 numbers 16 residues from cysteine through phenylalanine. Only the CDR3 DNA stays, 48 bases, in frame from base 1. V and J are trimmed by 0 bases and 0 bases, and the gene matches miss 0 bases of the junction. This clone was recorded only once. Which antigen it targets is not known. One base away there is no much larger clone; base qualities are not given. What the work shows at the level of the full study, not this receptor alone: The quantity of clinical and demographic metadata differed by source and by participant and was supplied without curation.

The sequenced sample consisted of peripheral blood. The rearrangement joined TRBV5-1 to TRBJ2-2, and TRBD1 matches 9 of the central bases. This clonotype originated in a woman aged 60 to 75 with acute or convalescent COVID-19. CDR3 sequence: CASSLGDRANTGELFF. The nucleotide sequence reads as follows: TGCGCCAGCAGCTTGGGGGACAGGGCGAACACCGGGGAGCTGTTTTTT.